This TCR beta chain appears in the sequencing data of a study of T-cell memory formation after mild COVID-19. The overall study: Across donors, TCR clusters were largely donor specific.

The germline V gene has CDR1 MNHEY and CDR2 SVGEGT. Unmatched junction bases numbered 9, after V lost 3 bases and J lost 3 bases. The CDR3 runs 17 residues. This clonotype was counted only a few times. 5'RACE, which relied on constant-segment primers, yielded TCR alpha and TCR beta cDNA libraries carrying sample barcodes and UMIs. TCRdb re-called the 5' RACE reads with MiXCR, one entry per CDR3 protein. This table has fewer than 140,000 distinct CDR3 sequences, about an eighth appearing once. Sequencing used PBMCs or a T cell subset sorted from them (not recorded which). The chain uses TRBV6-2 or TRBV6-3 and TRBJ2-3; 10 nucleotides match TRBD2. The TCR comes from an adult woman who had mild COVID-19 (a few samples of this study predate the infection). Cell type and time point are not known. In DNA, the CDR3 is TGTGCCAGCAGTTATAGCGGGGGGACTCTCCCGACAGATACGCAGTATTTT. Translation gives CASSYSGGTLPTDTQYF.